Given below is one T cell receptor (beta chain) in context. As yet, its antigen is unknown. The library was designed around alpha chains, so this beta chain is a stray read whose abundance carries little weight. Regarding time point: sample taken at primary tumor resection. Donors were some 72 untreated early-stage non-small cell lung cancer patients. Whole RNA from tumor, nontumor lung or frozen PBMC was sequenced unsorted. These data are taken from a study of spatial heterogeneity in lung cancer. Each TCR cDNA molecule bore a unique molecular identifier. Each CDR3 protein gets one entry after TCRdb re-called the 5' RACE reads with MiXCR. There are 650 to 950 distinct CDR3 sequences in the sample; approximately 14% occur only once, and approximately 15% lies in the top ten. Findings of the study overall: Tracking of tumor mutation counts was seen in expanded intratumoral alpha and beta TCR counts. Of tumor T cells, an estimated coverage of 6.5% to 7% was reached for alpha chains and roughly 13% for beta chains.

This receptor was identified in a male donor with early-stage non-small cell lung cancer. Material: lung tumor tissue, obtained at surgery.

The CDR3 here is CASSPGTSYNEQFF. CDR3 nucleotide sequence: TGTGCCAGCAGCCCCGGGACTAGCTACAATGAGCAGTTCTTC. The rearrangement uses TRBV9 and TRBJ2-1; TRBD2 matches at 8 bases. V trimming: 4 bases; J trimming: 3 bases; junction bases outside the gene matches: 3. The CDR3 has 14 residues. Germline CDR1 is SGDLS and CDR2 is YYNGEE.